This T cell receptor (beta chain) was recovered during a study of blood T cell repertoires in COVID-19. On the study more broadly: The samples span acute and convalescent COVID-19 from the United States, Italy and Spain. Sources were T cells, B-cell-depleted T cells, or PBMCs; the material itself was cDNA or gDNA.

The authors' processing: Amplified reference gene primers provided the basis for estimating nucleated cell counts. Only in-frame clones appear in the TCRdb table, and some are missing; sequencing was by immunoSEQ multiplex PCR. V, J and clone size are taken as reported in that table, and D and trimming were inferred from the DNA itself. The sample lists around 200,000 clones, 80% to 85% occurring once. This CDR3 has 14 residues. CDR1 and CDR2 (germline): KGHDR, SFDVKD. V lost 4 bases, J lost 8 bases, and 7 bases stayed unmatched. The specimen was peripheral blood. The sequence was obtained from a human donor in a cohort sampled during active COVID-19. The chain employs TRBV24-1 and TRBJ1-2; 9 bases map to TRBD1. The DNA of the CDR3 is TGTGCCACCAGTGACTCCGGACAGGGGAAAGGCTACACCTTC. This sequence encodes CATSDSGQGKGYTF.